This record looks at one TCR beta chain sequence and its context. Its matching antigen is unknown. These data belong to a study of radiation and T cells in renal cell carcinoma. Sequencing was performed with immunoSEQ multiplex PCR; in TCRdb, only in-frame clones are kept and a portion is missing. The sample contains tens of thousands of clones, 70% to 85% of which appear only once. Study results and limitations: No pretreatment tumor biopsies were available for baseline clonotypes. Top tumor clonotypes rose in blood 2 weeks post-radiation, then contracted.

Time point reported: baseline pretreatment blood. The treatment denotes: 15 Gy SBRT to primary tumor, nephrectomy 4 weeks later. After SBRT, blood was collected at 2 and 4 weeks, plus baseline. The tumor was a clear cell renal cell carcinoma. Germline trimming cut 4 bases from V and 2 bases from J; bases unmatched to any gene: 4. In germline, CDR1 is WSHSY, CDR2 SAAADI. The CDR3 contains 15 residues. V usage is TRBV10-2 and J usage is TRBJ2-3; TRBD1 matches 9 bases. Source: blood, taken from a patient whose treatment included radiotherapy and nephrectomy. The sequence came from a man aged 55 to 69 with renal cell carcinoma. The CDR3 nucleotides read TGCGCCAGCAGTGCCGGGACAGGGAACACAGATACGCAGTATTTT. This encodes CASSAGTGNTDTQYF.